This is a list of T cell receptor beta chains from one sample in a study of shared clonotypes between healthy human individuals. Libraries were prepared by immunoSEQ multiplex PCR; TCRdb keeps only in-frame clonotypes and omits some of them. The table records about 2,200,000 clones, roughly 91% of them present only once. Sequences were obtained from naive CD8+ T cells from PBMCs. The source is a man between 18 and 29 years old in good health. Some clones in this sample may be carry-over from other donors' samples. The CDR3 runs from the conserved cysteine through the conserved F or W. The D gene is left open where the match is weak. Clone size is not always given. Where it is, it says once, few, many or a class for expanded clones.

size	V	J	D	CDR3	DNA
.	TRBV27	TRBJ2-7	.	CASSPRSTYEQYF	TGTGCCAGCAGTCCCCGCTCTACCTACGAGCAGTACTTC
.	TRBV9	TRBJ1-1	.	CASGGGMSTEAFF	TGTGCCAGCGGCGGGGGGATGAGCACTGAAGCTTTCTTT
once	TRBV13	TRBJ1-3	.	CASSPRLTLSGNTIYF	TGTGCCAGCAGCCCCCGACTGACCCTCTCTGGAAACACCATATATTTT
.	TRBV9	TRBJ2-1	TRBD2	CASSMGLAKYNEQFF	TGTGCCAGCAGCATGGGACTAGCGAAATACAATGAGCAGTTCTTC
.	TRBV21-1	TRBJ2-1	.	CASSKRPQAFSYNEQFF	TGTGCCAGCAGCAAAAGACCACAGGCCTTCTCCTACAATGAGCAGTTCTTC
.	TRBV27	TRBJ2-7	.	CASNSVGQPSYEQYF	TGTGCCAGCAATTCGGTCGGACAGCCTTCCTACGAGCAGTACTTC
.	TRBV15	TRBJ1-2	TRBD1	CATSSRDSSNYGYTF	TGTGCCACCAGCAGCCGGGACAGTTCGAACTATGGCTACACCTTC
few	TRBV14	TRBJ2-7	TRBD1	CASSWTGSSYEQYF	TGTGCCAGCAGCTGGACAGGGAGCTCCTACGAGCAGTACTTC
once	TRBV6-5	TRBJ2-3	TRBD1	CASSNTGANTDTQYF	TGTGCCAGCAGCAACACAGGGGCCAACACAGATACGCAGTATTTT
.	TRBV5-8	TRBJ2-5	.	CASTSTWGTQETQYF	TGTGCCAGCACTTCGACGTGGGGGACCCAAGAGACCCAGTACTTC
.	TRBV30	TRBJ2-7	.	CAWSVGGNEQYF	TGTGCCTGGAGTGTAGGGGGAAACGAGCAGTACTTC
.	TRBV6-5	TRBJ2-2	TRBD2	CASSYGLAATGELFF	TGTGCCAGCAGTTACGGGCTAGCGGCCACCGGGGAGCTGTTTTTT
.	TRBV18	TRBJ2-1	TRBD2	CASSPPTSTSLLTRNEQFF	TGTGCCAGCTCACCCCCGACTAGCACGAGCCTCTTAACGCGAAATGAGCAGTTCTTC
.	TRBV11-3	TRBJ2-1	.	CASSPSKRRSYNEQFF	TGTGCCAGCAGCCCGTCTAAGCGGAGATCCTACAATGAGCAGTTCTTC
.	TRBV10-3	TRBJ2-7	.	CAISVKDYEQYF	TGTGCCATCAGTGTTAAGGACTACGAGCAGTACTTC